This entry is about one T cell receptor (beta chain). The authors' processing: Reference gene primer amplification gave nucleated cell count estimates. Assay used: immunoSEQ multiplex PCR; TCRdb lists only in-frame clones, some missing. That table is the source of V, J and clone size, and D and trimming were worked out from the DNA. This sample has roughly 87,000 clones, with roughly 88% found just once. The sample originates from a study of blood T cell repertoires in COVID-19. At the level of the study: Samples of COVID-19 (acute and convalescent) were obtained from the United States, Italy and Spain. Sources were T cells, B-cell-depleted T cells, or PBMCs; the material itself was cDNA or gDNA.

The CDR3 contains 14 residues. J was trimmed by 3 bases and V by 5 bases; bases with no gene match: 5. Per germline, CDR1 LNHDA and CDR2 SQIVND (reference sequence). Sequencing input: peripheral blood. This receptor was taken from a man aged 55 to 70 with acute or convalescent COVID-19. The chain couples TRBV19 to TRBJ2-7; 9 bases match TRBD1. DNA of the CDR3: TGTGCCAGTAGTTCCGGGACAGGGCTCTACGAGCAGTACTTC. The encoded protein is CASSSGTGLYEQYF.